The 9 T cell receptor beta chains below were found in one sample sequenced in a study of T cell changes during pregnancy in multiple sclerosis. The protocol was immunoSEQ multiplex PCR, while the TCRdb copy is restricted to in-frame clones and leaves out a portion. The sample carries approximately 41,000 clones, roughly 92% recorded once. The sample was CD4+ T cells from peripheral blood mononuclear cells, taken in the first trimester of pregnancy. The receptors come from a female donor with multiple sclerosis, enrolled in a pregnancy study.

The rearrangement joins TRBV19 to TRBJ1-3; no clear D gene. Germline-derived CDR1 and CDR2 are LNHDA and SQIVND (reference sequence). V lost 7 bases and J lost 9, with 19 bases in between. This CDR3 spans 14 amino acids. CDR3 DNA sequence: TGTGCCAGTAAAACATGGGCACCAGAAGGCACCATATATTTT. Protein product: CASKTWAPEGTIYF.

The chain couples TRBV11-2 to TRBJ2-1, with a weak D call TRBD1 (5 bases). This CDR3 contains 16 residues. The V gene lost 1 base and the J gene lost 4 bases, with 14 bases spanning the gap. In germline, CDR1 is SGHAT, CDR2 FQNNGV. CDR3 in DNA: TGTGCCAGCAGCTTAGGGGTTTCGGACAAATACAATGAGCAGTTCTTC. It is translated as CASSLGVSDKYNEQFF.

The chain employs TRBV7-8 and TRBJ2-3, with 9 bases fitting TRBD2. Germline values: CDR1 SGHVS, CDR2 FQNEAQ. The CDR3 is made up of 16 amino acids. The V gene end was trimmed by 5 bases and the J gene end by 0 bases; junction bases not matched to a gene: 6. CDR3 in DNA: TGTGCCAGCAGCCCGCGGACTAGCGCTAGCACAGATACGCAGTATTTT. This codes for CASSPRTSASTDTQYF.

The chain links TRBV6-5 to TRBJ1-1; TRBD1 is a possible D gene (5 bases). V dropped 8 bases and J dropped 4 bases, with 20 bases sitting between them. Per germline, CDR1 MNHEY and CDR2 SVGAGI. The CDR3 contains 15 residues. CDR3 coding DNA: TGTGCCAGCCTCCAACTGGGGGGGAAGGTCACTGAAGCTTTCTTT. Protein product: CASLQLGGKVTEAFF.

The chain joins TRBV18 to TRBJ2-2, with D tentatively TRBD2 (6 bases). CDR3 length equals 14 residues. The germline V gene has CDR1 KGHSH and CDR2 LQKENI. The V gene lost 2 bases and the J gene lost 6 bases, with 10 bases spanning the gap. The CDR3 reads CASSPTTRSGELFF. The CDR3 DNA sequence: TGTGCCAGCTCACCAACGACTAGATCCGGGGAGCTGTTTTTT.

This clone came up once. CDR3 sequence (DNA): TGTGCCAGCAGCGCAACCGGGACTAGCACAGATACGCAGTATTTT. Its translation: CASSATGTSTDTQYF. The V call is TRBV9, the J call TRBJ2-3; a possible D gene is TRBD2 (6 bases). CDR3 length: 15 residues. Germline loops: CDR1 SGDLS, CDR2 YYNGEE. The V end was cut by 3 bases, the J end by 0 bases, with 11 bases between.

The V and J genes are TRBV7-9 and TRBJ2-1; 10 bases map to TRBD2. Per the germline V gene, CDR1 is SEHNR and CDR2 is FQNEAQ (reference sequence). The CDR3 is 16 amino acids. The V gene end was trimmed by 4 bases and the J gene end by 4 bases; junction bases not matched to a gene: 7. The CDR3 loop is CASSSTGTSAYNEQFF. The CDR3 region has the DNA TGTGCCAGCAGCTCAACCGGGACTAGCGCTTACAATGAGCAGTTCTTC.

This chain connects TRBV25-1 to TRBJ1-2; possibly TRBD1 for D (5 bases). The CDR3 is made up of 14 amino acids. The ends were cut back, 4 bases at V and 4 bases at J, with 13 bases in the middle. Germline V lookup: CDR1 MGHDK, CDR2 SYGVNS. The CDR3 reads CASSGVGGGYGYTF. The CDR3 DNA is TGTGCCAGCAGTGGGGTGGGGGGTGGCTATGGCTACACCTTC.

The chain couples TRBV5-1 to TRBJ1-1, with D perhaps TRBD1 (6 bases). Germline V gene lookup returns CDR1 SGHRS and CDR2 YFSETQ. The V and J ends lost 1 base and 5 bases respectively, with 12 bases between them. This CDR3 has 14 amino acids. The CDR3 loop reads CASSLSGGLTEAFF. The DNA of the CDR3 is TGCGCCAGCAGCTTGTCGGGGGGCTTGACTGAAGCTTTCTTT.